This T cell receptor (beta chain) comes out of a study of T cell responses to AZD1222 COVID-19 vaccine. Study-wide background: Second-dose intervals near 4 or 12 weeks were combined. Whole-study results and caveats: Most donors were white British and more were female, and clonal diversity was possibly underestimated. Repertoires were obtained only post-peak T cell response. Vaccination with two AZD1222 doses was followed by a rise in Spike-specific TCR breadth and depth.

This clone has only one observation. Antigen unknown. Clones were sequenced by immunoSEQ multiplex PCR, and TCRdb holds only the in-frame ones, with some missing. The sample contains around 130,000 clones, over 85% of which appear only once. The sequencing here drew on peripheral blood, taken on day 0 of AZD1222 vaccination. The clonotype originates from an adult in good health.

CDR3 coding DNA: TGTGCCAGCAGTGAGACGCAGGGGGCTGGTGAGCAGTACTTC. Its protein product is CASSETQGAGEQYF. V gene TRBV2 combines with J gene TRBJ2-7; TRBD1 matches 8 bases. The CDR3 runs 14 residues. V was clipped by 3 bases and J by 7 bases; unmatched bases: 8. Germline CDR1 reads SNHLY; CDR2 reads FYNNEI. The full variable domain, with the rest looked up from reference TRBV2 and TRBJ2-7, is EPEVTQTPSHQVTQMGQEVILRCVPISNHLYFYWYRQILGQKVEFLVSFYNNEISEKSEIFDDQFSVERPDGSNFTLKIRSTKLEDSAMYFCASSETQGAGEQYFGPGTRLTVT.